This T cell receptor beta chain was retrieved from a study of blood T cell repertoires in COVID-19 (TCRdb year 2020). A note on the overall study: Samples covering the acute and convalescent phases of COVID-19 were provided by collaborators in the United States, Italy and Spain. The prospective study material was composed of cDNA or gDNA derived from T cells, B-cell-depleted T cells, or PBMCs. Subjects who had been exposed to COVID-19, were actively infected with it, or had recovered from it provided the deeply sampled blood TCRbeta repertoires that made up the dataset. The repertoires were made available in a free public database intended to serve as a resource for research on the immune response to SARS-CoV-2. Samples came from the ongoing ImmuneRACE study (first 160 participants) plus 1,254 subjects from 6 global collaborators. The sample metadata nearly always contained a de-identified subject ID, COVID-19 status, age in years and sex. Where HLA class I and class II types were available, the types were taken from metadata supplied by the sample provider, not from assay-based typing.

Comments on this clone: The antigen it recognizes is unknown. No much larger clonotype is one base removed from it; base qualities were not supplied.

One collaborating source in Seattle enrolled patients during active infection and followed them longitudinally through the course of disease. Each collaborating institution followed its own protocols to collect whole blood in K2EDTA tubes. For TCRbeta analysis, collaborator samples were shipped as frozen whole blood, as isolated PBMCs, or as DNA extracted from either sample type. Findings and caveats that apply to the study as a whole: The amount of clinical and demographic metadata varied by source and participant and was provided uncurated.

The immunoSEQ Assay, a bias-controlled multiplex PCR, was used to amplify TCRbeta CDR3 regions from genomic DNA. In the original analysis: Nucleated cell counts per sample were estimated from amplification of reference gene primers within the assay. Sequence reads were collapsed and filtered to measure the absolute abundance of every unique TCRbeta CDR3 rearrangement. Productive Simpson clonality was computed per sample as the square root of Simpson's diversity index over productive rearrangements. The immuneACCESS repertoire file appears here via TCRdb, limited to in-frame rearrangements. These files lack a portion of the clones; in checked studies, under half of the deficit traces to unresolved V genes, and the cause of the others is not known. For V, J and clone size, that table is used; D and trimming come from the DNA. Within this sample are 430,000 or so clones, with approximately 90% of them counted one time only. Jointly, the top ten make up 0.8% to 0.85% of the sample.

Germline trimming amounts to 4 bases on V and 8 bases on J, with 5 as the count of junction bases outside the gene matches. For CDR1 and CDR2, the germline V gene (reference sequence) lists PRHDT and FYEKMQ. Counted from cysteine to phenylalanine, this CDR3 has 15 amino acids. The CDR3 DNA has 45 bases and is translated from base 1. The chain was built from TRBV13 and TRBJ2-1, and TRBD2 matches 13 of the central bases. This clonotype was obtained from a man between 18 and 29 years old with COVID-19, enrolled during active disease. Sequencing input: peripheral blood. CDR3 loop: CASSSGTSGADEQFF. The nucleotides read TGTGCCAGCAGCTCGGGGACTAGCGGGGCTGATGAGCAGTTCTTC. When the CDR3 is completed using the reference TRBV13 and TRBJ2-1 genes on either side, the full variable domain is AAGVIQSPRHLIKEKRETATLKCYPIPRHDTVYWYQQGPGQDPQFLISFYEKMQSDKGSIPDRFSAQQFSDYHSELNMSSLELGDSALYFCASSSGTSGADEQFFGPGTRLTVL.